Detailed here is one T cell receptor beta chain. What it recognizes is unknown. Sequencing was performed with immunoSEQ multiplex PCR; in TCRdb, only in-frame clones are kept and a portion is missing. The sample includes tens of thousands of clones, roughly 93% of them seen just once. Per the germline V gene, CDR1 is MNHNS and CDR2 is SASEGT. The CDR3 runs 14 residues. V was shortened by 6 bases and J by 4 bases, with 15 bases between the two germline ends. While the first cohort had 600 to 850 subjects, the donors belonged to the separate validation cohort of roughly 120 subjects. These data belong to a study of cytomegalovirus exposure and HLA in healthy donors. Whole-study context: In a later analysis, the 130 or so validation repertoires were reported to have used the same platform as the roughly 730 first-cohort repertoires. Study outcomes and limitations: Diagnosis of cytomegalovirus status made by the classifier reportedly showed high specificity and sensitivity. Through in vitro validation, three CMV-associated chains were shown to be specific for CMV antigens.

The TCR originated in a young man in good health and CMV-seronegative. The source material was PBMCs. The V and J genes are TRBV6-1 and TRBJ1-2; the D is unclear. CDR3 loop: CASRGSRGSYGYTF. In DNA, the CDR3 is TGTGCCAGCAGGGGGTCCCGCGGGAGCTATGGCTACACCTTC.